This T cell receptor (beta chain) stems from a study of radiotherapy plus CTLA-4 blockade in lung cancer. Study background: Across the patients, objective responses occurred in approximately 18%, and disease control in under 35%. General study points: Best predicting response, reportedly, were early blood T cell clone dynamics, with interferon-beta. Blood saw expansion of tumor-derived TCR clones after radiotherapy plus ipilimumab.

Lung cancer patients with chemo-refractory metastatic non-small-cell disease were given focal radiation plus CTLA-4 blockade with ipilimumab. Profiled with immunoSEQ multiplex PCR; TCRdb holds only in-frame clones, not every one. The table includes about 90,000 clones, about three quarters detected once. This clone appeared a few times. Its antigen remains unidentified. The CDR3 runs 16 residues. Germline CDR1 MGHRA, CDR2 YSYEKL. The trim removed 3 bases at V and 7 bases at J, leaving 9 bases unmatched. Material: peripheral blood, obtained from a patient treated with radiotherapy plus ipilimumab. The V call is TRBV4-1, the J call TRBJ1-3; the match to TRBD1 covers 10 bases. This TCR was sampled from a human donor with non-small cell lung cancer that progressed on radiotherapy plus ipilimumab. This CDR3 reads CASSHGTGAPRNTIYF. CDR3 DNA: TGCGCCAGCAGCCACGGGACAGGGGCTCCTCGGAACACCATATATTTT.